This paragraph covers one T cell receptor beta chain sequence. Its antigen is undetermined. CDR3 length equals 14 residues. The V and J ends lost 3 bases and 5 bases, in that order; junction bases with no gene match: 3. Germline V gene data show CDR1 as LGHNA and CDR2 as YNFKEQ. The primer mix had 60 Vbeta and 13 Jbeta primers. Repertoires were generated with immunoSEQ multiplex PCR, while TCRdb's copy carries only in-frame clones and drops some. The ten most abundant clones cover around 3.4% of a sample with more than 90,000 clones. This record comes from a study of cytomegalovirus exposure and HLA in healthy donors. Study-level points and caveats: The classifier reportedly diagnosed cytomegalovirus status with high sensitivity and specificity. A later analysis found common viral pathogens apparently linked to several of the most significant clusters. A later analysis reportedly identified an Asian-associated ancestry cluster as carrying fewer N-insertions than the 666-donor mean.

The sequence came from a young man in good health and CMV-seronegative. Sequencing used PBMCs. J is TRBJ1-5 and V is TRBV4-2; 8 bases map to TRBD1. This CDR3 is CASSHGQGYQPQHF. CDR3 bases: TGTGCCAGCAGCCACGGACAGGGTTATCAGCCCCAGCATTTT.